A selection of T cell receptor beta chains follows, all from one sample in a study of blood T cell repertoires in COVID-19. Profiling relied on immunoSEQ multiplex PCR, and the TCRdb table lists in-frame clones only, not all of them. The sample lists 200,000 to 250,000 clones, roughly 88% occurring once. The specimen sequenced was peripheral blood. The receptor source for this set is a man aged 50 to 59 with active or convalescent COVID-19. CDR3s include the opening cysteine and the closing phenylalanine or tryptophan. D genes are given only for firm matches. Expanded clones are given a class, and other clones once, few, many or no size at all.

>TRBV7-2|NA|TRBD2|TRBJ2-2
TGTGCCAGCAGCTTATTCGCAGCGGGAGGGGGTTTTGGCGGGGAGCTGTTTTTT
CASSLFAAGGGFGGELFF
>TRBV2|NA|NA|TRBJ2-5
TGTGCCAGCAGTGATTGGTCAGTTAAAGAGACCCAGTACTTC
CASSDWSVKETQYF
>TRBV18|few|TRBD1|TRBJ2-7
TGTGCCAGCTCCCCCGGACAGGGCCTCGAGCAGTACTTC
CASSPGQGLEQYF
>TRBV5-6|NA|TRBD1|TRBJ1-1
TGTGCCAGCAGCAGGGGGCCCCAACAGAACACTGAAGCTTTCTTT
CASSRGPQQNTEAFF
>TRBV5-5|NA|TRBD1|TRBJ2-5
TGTGCCAGCAGCCGTCGGACAGGGGGCCAAGAGACCCAGTACTTC
CASSRRTGGQETQYF
>TRBV5-4|NA|TRBD1|TRBJ2-7
TGTGCCAGCAGCTATCCCGGGACAGGGGGCAGTGAGCAGTACTTC
CASSYPGTGGSEQYF
>TRBV4-3|NA|TRBD1|TRBJ1-1
TGCGCCAGCAGCCGCATTGGGGCCACAGGGGGCTATACTGAAGCTTTCTTT
CASSRIGATGGYTEAFF
>TRBV11-2|NA|NA|TRBJ2-1
TGTGCCAGCAGCTTTAACATCAATGAGCAGTTCTTC
CASSFNINEQFF
>TRBV7-2|once|NA|TRBJ1-3
TGTGCCAGCAGCCCCTCGGGGGGCTACTCTGGAAACACCATATATTTT
CASSPSGGYSGNTIYF
>TRBV7-2|NA|TRBD1|TRBJ1-2
TGTGCCAGCAGCTTAGTAGGGACAGGTTATGGCTACACCTTC
CASSLVGTGYGYTF
>TRBV5-4|NA|NA|TRBJ1-1
TGTGCCAGCAGCCCGGACAGAGAATTGAACACTGAAGCTTTCTTT
CASSPDRELNTEAFF
>TRBV20-1|NA|NA|TRBJ2-3
TGCAGTGCTTTAAGAGTTACGCAGTATTTT
CSALRVTQYF
>TRBV19|NA|TRBD1|TRBJ1-4
TGTGCCAGTAACCCGACAGGGGGATTAACTAATGAAAAACTGTTTTTT
CASNPTGGLTNEKLFF
>TRBV29-1|NA|NA|TRBJ2-3
TGCAGCGTTGAAGGGGGGTACAGGGCAAGCACAGATACGCAGTATTTT
CSVEGGYRASTDTQYF
>TRBV5-4|NA|TRBD2|TRBJ2-1
TGTGCCAGCAGCTCAGGACTAGCCCCCAATGAGCAGTTCTTC
CASSSGLAPNEQFF
>TRBV12-5|NA|TRBD2|TRBJ2-3
TGTGCTAGTGGGTGGGATCTAGCGGGGGGGCCGTCAGATACGCAGTATTTT
CASGWDLAGGPSDTQYF
>TRBV11-1|NA|NA|TRBJ1-1
TGTGCCAGCAGCTTTAGACTAGAGAACACTGAAGCTTTCTTT
CASSFRLENTEAFF
>TRBV27|NA|NA|TRBJ1-5
TGTGCCAGCAGTCGGACATACTCCAATCAGCCCCAGCATTTT
CASSRTYSNQPQHF
>TRBV7-8|NA|TRBD2|TRBJ2-3
TGTGCCAGCAGCCCTCTGACTAGCGGGTTTACAGATACGCAGTATTTT
CASSPLTSGFTDTQYF
>TRBV5-1|NA|NA|TRBJ1-1
TGCGCCAGCAGCGTCTACAGCGGGAACACTGAAGCTTTCTTT
CASSVYSGNTEAFF
>TRBV4-3|NA|NA|TRBJ2-3
TGCGCCAGCAGCCAAGATTTGGGGGCGTCGTTGTCGGATACGCAGTATTTT
CASSQDLGASLSDTQYF
>TRBV18|NA|NA|TRBJ2-3
TGTGCCAGCTCACCAACATCTAGCCCAGATACGCAGTATTTT
CASSPTSSPDTQYF
>TRBV9|NA|NA|TRBJ1-1
TGTGCCAGCAGCGTAGCTATCGGGAGGGGAACTGAAGCTTTCTTT
CASSVAIGRGTEAFF
>TRBV6-5|NA|TRBD1|TRBJ1-2
TGTGCCAGCAGTACCGGACAGGGCCCCAACTATGGCTACACCTTC
CASSTGQGPNYGYTF
>TRBV28|few|NA|TRBJ1-5
TGTGCCAGCAGTTTAGGGCCGGTCCATAGCAATCAGCCCCAGCATTTT
CASSLGPVHSNQPQHF
>TRBV11-2|NA|NA|TRBJ1-5
TGTGCCAGCAGCCCCGGGCGGGATCAGCCCCAGCATTTT
CASSPGRDQPQHF
>TRBV7-8|NA|NA|TRBJ1-3
TGTGCCAGCAGCTCCCATTTGAACACCATATATTTT
CASSSHLNTIYF
>TRBV18|NA|NA|TRBJ2-2
TGTGCCAGCTCACCACCAGGGTACAGGACGAACACCGGGGAGCTGTTTTTT
CASSPPGYRTNTGELFF
>TRBV7-2|NA|TRBD2|TRBJ2-3
TGTGCCAGCAGCTTAGCGATAGCGGGAGGTCCCCCACAGCTGGGGTATTTT
CASSLAIAGGPPQLGYF
>TRBV15|NA|TRBD1|TRBJ2-2
TGTGCCACCAGCACGTTAACCCTTGGGACAGGGCAGGACACCGGGGAGCTGTTTTTT
CATSTLTLGTGQDTGELFF
>TRBV18|NA|TRBD1|TRBJ2-1
TGTGCCAGCTCACCGGGACAGAGCTCCTACAATGAGCAGTTCTTC
CASSPGQSSYNEQFF
>TRBV5-4|once|NA|TRBJ2-7
TGTGCCAGCAGCTTGGTTGTTATAGGGGTAGACGAGCAGTACTTC
CASSLVVIGVDEQYF
>TRBV4-3|once|NA|TRBJ1-1
TGCGCCAGCAGCCAAGAAACCCGTCCCAGGACTGAAGCTTTCTTT
CASSQETRPRTEAFF
>TRBV5-6|few|NA|TRBJ1-2
TGTGCCAGCAGCTTGGTTGGCTCTGGCTACACCTTC
CASSLVGSGYTF
>TRBV5-1|NA|TRBD2|TRBJ2-3
TGCGCCAGCAGCTTGCGTAGCGGGAGCACAGATACGCAGTATTTT
CASSLRSGSTDTQYF